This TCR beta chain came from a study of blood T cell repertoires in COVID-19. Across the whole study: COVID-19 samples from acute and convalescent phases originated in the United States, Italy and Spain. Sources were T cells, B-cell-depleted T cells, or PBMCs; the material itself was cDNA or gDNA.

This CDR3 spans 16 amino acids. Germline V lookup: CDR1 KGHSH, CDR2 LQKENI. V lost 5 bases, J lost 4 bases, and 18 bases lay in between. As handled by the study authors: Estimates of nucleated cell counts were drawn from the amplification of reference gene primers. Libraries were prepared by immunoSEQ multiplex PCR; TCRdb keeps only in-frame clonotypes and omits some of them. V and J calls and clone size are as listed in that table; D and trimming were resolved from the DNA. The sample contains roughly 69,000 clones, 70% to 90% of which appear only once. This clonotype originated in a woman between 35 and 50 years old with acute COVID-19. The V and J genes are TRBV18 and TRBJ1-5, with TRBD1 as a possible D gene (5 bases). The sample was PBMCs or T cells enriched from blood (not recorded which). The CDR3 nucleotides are TGTGCCAGCTCAACTGCCGAGACAGATTTTAATCAGCCCCAGCATTTT. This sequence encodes CASSTAETDFNQPQHF.